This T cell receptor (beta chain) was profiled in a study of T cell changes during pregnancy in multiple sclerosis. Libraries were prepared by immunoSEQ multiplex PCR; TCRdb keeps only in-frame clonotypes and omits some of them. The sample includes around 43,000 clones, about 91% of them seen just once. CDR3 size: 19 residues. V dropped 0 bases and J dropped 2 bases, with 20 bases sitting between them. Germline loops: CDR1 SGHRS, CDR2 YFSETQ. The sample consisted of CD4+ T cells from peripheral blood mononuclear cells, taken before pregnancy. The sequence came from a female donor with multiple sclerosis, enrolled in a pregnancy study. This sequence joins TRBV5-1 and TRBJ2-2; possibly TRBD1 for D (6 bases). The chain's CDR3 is CASSLGTGFAHQNTGELFF. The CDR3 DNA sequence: TGCGCCAGCAGCTTGGGAACAGGGTTTGCGCACCAAAACACCGGGGAGCTGTTTTTT. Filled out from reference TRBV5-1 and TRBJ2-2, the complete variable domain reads KAGVTQTPRYLIKTRGQQVTLSCSPISGHRSVSWYQQTPGQGLQFLFEYFSETQRNKGNFPGRFSGRQFSNSRSEMNVSTLELGDSALYLCASSLGTGFAHQNTGELFFGEGSRLTVL.